One TCR beta chain is described in this entry. Its matching antigen is unknown. Other DNA sequences from this sample encode an identical CDR3 as well. The CDR3 spans 17 residues. Per germline, CDR1 LGHNA and CDR2 YNFKEQ. The junction had 10 bases not matched to a gene; V was cut back by 0 bases and J by 6 bases. It was from alopecia areata patients that lesional scalp punch biopsies and peripheral blood were collected. The data originate from a study of CD8+ T cells in alopecia areata. Study-wide context: Treated patients were given 5 to 10 mg oral tofacitinib twice daily. A 6-month off-drug phase came after tofacitinib, which had lasted 6 to 18 months.

General observations from the study: Across lesional scalp, and particularly alopecia totalis/universalis, clonality surpassed that of normal scalp.

Reverse transcription of extracted RNA yielded cDNA, which provided the sequencing template. Clones were sequenced by immunoSEQ multiplex PCR, and TCRdb holds only the in-frame ones, with some missing. The table lists about 130,000 clones, around three fifths of them singletons. Sequences were derived from CD4+ T cells sorted from blood, sampled at week 0. The chain combines TRBV4-2 with TRBJ2-2; 7 bases line up with TRBD2. The source is a human donor with alopecia areata. The CDR3 loop reads CASSQEFPVGRAGELFF. As DNA, the CDR3 is TGTGCCAGCAGCCAAGAATTCCCGGTTGGGAGGGCCGGGGAGCTGTTTTTT.